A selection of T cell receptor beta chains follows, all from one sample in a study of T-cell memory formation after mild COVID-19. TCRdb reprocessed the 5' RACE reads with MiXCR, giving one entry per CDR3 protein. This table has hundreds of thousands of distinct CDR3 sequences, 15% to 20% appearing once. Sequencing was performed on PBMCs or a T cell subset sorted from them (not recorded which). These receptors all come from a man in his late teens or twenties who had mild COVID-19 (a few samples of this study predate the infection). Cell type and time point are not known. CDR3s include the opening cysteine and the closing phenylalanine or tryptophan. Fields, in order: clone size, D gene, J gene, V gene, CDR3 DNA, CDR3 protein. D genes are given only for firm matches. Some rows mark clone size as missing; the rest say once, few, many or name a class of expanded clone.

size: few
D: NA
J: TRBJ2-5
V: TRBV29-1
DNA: TGCAGCGTTGTAAGTCTCGAAGAGACCCAGTACTTC
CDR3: CSVVSLEETQYF

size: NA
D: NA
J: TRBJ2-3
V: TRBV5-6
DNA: TGTGCCAGCAGCTTGAACATTCTTGATACGCAGTATTTT
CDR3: CASSLNILDTQYF

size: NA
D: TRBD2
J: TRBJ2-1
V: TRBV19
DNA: TGTGCCAGTAGTATAAGTGGGCTAGCGGGGGGAATCAATGAGCAGTTCTTC
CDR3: CASSISGLAGGINEQFF

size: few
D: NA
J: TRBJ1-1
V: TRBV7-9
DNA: TGTGCCAGCTGGGGGGATCTTGACACTGAAGCTTTCTTT
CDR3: CASWGDLDTEAFF

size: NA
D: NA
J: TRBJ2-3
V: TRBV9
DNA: TGTGCCAGCAGCGTACAGGGCAGCACAGATACGCAGTATTTT
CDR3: CASSVQGSTDTQYF

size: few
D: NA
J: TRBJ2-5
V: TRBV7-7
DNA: TGTGCTAGCAGCTTAGACGGGTCTGAGACCCAGTACTTC
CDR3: CASSLDGSETQYF

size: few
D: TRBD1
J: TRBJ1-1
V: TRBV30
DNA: TGTGCCTGGAGTGTATTAGACAGGGCCACTGAAGCTTTCTTT
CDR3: CAWSVLDRATEAFF

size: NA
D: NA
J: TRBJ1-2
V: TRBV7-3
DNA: TGTGCCAGCAGCCCCGTGCTTGACAGTTTCTACACCTTC
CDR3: CASSPVLDSFYTF

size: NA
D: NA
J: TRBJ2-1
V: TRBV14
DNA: TGTGCCAGCAGTTATCCCGGGGGTCCCTACAATGAGCAGTTCTTC
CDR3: CASSYPGGPYNEQFF

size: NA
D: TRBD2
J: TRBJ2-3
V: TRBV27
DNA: TGTGCCAGCAGTTTCACTAGCGGGTACACAGATACGCAGTATTTT
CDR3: CASSFTSGYTDTQYF

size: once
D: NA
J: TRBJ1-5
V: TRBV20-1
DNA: TGCAGTGCTAGAGACGAGGCAGATCAGCCCCAGCATTTT
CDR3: CSARDEADQPQHF

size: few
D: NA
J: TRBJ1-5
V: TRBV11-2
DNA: TGTGCCAGCAGCTTAGGTCCGATAGGGGGGCCCCAGCATTTT
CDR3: CASSLGPIGGPQHF

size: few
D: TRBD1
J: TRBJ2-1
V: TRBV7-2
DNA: TGTGCCAGCAGCCAGAACAGGGGAGATGAGCAGTTCTTC
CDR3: CASSQNRGDEQFF

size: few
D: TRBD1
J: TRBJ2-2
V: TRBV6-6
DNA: TGTGCCAGCAGTCGACAGGGGGCAGCCGGGGAGCTGTTTTTT
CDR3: CASSRQGAAGELFF

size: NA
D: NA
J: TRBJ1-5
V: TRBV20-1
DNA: TGCAGTGCTAGCCGTGCTTCGGCAGGCAAAAATCAGCCCCAGCATTTT
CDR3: CSASRASAGKNQPQHF

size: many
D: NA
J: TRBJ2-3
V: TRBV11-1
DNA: TGTGCCAGCAGGGGGTTCACAGATACGCAGTATTTT
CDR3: CASRGFTDTQYF

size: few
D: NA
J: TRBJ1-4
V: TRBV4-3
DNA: TGCGCCAGCAGCCAAGAGGGGGGCGGTGAAAAACTGTTTTTT
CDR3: CASSQEGGGEKLFF

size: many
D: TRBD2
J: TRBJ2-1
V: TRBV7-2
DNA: TGTGCCAGCAGCTTTCTTGTAGCGGGGGGCCGCTCAAATGAGCAGTTCTTC
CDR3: CASSFLVAGGRSNEQFF

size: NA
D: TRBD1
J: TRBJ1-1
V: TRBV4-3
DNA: TGCGCCAGCAGCCAAACGGGACAGATTAACACTGAAGCTTTCTTT
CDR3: CASSQTGQINTEAFF

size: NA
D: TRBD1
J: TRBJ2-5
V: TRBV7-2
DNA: TGTGCCAGCAGCTCGACAGGGAATGGAGAGACCCAGTACTTC
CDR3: CASSSTGNGETQYF